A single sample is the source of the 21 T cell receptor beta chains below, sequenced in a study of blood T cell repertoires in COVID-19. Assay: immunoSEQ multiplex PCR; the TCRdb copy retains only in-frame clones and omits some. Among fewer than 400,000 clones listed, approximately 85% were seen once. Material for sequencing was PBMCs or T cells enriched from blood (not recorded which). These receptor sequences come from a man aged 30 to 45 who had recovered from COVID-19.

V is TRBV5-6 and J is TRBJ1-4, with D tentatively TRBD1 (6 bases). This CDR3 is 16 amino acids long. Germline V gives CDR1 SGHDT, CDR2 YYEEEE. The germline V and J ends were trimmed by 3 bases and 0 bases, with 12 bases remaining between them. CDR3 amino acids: CASSSPSGATNEKLFF. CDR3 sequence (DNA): TGTGCCAGCAGCTCCCCCTCAGGGGCAACTAATGAAAAACTGTTTTTT.

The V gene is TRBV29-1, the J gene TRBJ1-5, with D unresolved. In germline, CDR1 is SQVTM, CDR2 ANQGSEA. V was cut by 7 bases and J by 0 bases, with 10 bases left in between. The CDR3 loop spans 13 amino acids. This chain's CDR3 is CSAQLYSNQPQHF. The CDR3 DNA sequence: TGCAGCGCCCAACTTTATAGCAATCAGCCCCAGCATTTT.

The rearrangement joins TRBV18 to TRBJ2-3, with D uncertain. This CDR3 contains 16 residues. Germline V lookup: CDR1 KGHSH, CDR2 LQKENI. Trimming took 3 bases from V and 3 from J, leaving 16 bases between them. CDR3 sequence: CASSPSQFPSTDTQYF. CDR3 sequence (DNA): TGTGCCAGCTCACCGTCCCAGTTTCCGTCAACAGATACGCAGTATTTT.

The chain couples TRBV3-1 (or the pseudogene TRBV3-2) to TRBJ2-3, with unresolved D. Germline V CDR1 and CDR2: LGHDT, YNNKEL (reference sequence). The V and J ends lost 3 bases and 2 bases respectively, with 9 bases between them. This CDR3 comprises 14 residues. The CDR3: CASSQRGFTDTQYF. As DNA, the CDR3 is TGTGCCAGCAGCCAGAGAGGATTCACAGATACGCAGTATTTT.

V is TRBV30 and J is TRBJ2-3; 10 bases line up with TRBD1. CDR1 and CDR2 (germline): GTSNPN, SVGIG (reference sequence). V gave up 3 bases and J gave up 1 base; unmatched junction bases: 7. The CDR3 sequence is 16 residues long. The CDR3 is CAWRAPGQGGTDTQYF. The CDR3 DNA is TGTGCCTGGAGGGCTCCCGGACAGGGGGGCACAGATACGCAGTATTTT.

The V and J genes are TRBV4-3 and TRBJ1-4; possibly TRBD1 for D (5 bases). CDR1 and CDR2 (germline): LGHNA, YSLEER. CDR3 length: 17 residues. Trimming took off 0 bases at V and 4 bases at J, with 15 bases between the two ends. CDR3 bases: TGCGCCAGCAGCCAAGAGGTCAGGGAGGGTTTTAATGAAAAACTGTTTTTT. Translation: CASSQEVREGFNEKLFF.

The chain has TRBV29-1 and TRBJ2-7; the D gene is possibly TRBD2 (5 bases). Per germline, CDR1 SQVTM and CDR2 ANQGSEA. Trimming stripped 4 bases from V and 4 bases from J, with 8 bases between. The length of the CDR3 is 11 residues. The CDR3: CSVVGGYEQYF. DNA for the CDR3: TGCAGCGTTGTTGGCGGGTACGAGCAGTACTTC.

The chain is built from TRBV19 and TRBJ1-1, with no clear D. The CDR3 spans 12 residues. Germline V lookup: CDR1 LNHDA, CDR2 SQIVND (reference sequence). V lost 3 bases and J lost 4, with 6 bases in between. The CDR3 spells CASSMFSTEAFF. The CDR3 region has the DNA TGTGCCAGTAGTATGTTTAGCACTGAAGCTTTCTTT.

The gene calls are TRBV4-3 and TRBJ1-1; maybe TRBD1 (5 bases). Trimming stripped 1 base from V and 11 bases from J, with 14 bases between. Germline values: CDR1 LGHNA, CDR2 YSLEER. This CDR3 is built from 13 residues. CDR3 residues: CASSQGRVTQAFF. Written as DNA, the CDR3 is TGCGCCAGCAGCCAAGGCAGGGTTACCCAGGCTTTCTTT.

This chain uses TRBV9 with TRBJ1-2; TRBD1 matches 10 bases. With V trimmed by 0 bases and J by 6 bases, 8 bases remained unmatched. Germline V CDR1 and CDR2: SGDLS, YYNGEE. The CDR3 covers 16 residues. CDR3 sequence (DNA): TGTGCCAGCAGCGTAGACGGACAGGGGGTGGGGGATGGCTACACCTTC. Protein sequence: CASSVDGQGVGDGYTF.

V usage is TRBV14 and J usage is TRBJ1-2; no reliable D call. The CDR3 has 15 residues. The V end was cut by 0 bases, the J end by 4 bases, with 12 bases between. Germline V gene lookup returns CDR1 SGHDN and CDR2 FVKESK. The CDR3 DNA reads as TGTGCCAGCAGCCAAGATATGTGGGCGACCTATGGCTACACCTTC. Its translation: CASSQDMWATYGYTF.

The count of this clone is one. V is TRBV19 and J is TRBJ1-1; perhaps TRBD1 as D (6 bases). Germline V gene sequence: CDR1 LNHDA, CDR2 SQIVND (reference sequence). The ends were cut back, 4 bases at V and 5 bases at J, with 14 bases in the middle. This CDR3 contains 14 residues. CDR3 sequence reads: CASSRDLGATEAFF. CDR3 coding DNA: TGTGCCAGTAGTAGAGATTTGGGGGCAACTGAAGCTTTCTTT.

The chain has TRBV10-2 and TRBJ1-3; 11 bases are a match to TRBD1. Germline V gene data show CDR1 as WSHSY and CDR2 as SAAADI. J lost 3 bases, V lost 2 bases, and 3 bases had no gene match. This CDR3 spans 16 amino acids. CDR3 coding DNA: TGCGCCAGCAGTGAGCCAGGGACAGGGGGTGGAAACACCATATATTTT. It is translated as CASSEPGTGGGNTIYF.

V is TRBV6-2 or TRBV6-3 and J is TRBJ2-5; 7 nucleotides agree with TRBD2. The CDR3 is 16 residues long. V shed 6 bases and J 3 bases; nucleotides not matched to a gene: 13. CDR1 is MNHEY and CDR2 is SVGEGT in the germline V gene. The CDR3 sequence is CASSPEGRVLEETQYF. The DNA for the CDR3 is TGTGCCAGCAGCCCTGAGGGGAGGGTCCTTGAAGAGACCCAGTACTTC.

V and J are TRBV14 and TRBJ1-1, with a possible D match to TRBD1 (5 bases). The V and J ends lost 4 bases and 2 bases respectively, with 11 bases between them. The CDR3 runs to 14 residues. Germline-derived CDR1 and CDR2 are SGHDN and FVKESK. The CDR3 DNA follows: TGTGCCAGCAGCCGTTCGACAGCTAACACTGAAGCTTTCTTT. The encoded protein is CASSRSTANTEAFF. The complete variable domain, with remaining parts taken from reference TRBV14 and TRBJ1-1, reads EAGVTQFPSHSVIEKGQTVTLRCDPISGHDNLYWYRRVMGKEIKFLLHFVKESKQDESGMPNNRFLAERTGGTYSTLKVQPAELEDSGVYFCASSRSTANTEAFFGQGTRLTVV.

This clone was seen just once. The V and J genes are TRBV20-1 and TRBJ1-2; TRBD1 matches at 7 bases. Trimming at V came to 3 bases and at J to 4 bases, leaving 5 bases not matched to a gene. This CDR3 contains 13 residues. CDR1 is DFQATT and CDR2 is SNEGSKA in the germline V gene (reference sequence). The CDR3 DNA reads TGCAGTGCTAGTAACCAGGGGGGCTATGGCTACACCTTC. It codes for CSASNQGGYGYTF.

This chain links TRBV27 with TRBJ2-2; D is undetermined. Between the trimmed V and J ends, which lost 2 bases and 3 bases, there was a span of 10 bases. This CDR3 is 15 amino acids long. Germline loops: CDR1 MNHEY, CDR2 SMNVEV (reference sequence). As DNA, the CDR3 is TGTGCCAGCAGTTTACTGGCAGCGTACACCGGGGAGCTGTTTTTT. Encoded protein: CASSLLAAYTGELFF.

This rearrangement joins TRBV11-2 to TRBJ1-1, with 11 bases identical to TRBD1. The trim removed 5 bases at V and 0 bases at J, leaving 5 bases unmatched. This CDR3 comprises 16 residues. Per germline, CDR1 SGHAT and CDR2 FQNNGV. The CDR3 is CASSRSDRGLNTEAFF. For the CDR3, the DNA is TGTGCCAGCAGCCGATCGGACAGGGGGCTGAACACTGAAGCTTTCTTT.

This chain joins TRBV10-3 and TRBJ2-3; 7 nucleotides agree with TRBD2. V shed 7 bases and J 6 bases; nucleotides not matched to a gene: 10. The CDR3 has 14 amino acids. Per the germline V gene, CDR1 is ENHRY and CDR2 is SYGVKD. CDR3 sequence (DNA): TGTGCCATCACGGGCAGCGGGGAGGGGGATACGCAGTATTTT. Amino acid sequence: CAITGSGEGDTQYF.

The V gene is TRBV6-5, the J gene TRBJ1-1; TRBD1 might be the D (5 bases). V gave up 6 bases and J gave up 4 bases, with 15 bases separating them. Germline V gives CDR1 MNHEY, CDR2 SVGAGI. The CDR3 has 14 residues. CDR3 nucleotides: TGTGCCAGCAGCTTCGAATCGCAGGGCACTGAAGCTTTCTTT. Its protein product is CASSFESQGTEAFF.

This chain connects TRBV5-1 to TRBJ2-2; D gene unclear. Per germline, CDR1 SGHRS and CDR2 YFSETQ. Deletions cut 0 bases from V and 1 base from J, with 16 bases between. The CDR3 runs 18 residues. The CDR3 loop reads CASSLDPTLPLNTGELFF. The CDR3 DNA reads TGCGCCAGCAGCTTGGATCCGACTTTACCCTTGAACACCGGGGAGCTGTTTTTT. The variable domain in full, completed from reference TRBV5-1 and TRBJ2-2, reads KAGVTQTPRYLIKTRGQQVTLSCSPISGHRSVSWYQQTPGQGLQFLFEYFSETQRNKGNFPGRFSGRQFSNSRSEMNVSTLELGDSALYLCASSLDPTLPLNTGELFFGEGSRLTVL.